This TCR beta chain was captured by sequencing in a study of CD8 T cells in cerebrospinal fluid in Alzheimer's disease. Broader study findings: EBV-specific clones were neither the most expanded nor enriched in Alzheimer's patients.

Every participant was in good physical condition without acute infectious disease. TCRdb reanalyzed the 10x single-cell sequencing reads and collapses them to one entry per CDR3 protein, without DNA. This sample's table has approximately 1,000 distinct CDR3 sequences. The CDR3 runs 15 residues. The germline V gene encodes CDR1 SGDLS and CDR2 YYNGEE. This clonotype is labeled medium-sized (0.01 to 0.1%) based on frequency. Antigen: not known. The chain has TRBV9 and TRBJ2-1. This TCR derives from a human donor in good health. The source material was cerebrospinal fluid. CDR3: CASSVGPDSYNEQFF.